The TCR beta chain described here comes from a study of OX40 agonist ivuxolimab in advanced cancers. Across the study: The group had a mean age of about 60 years, ranged from about 20 to 79, and was approximately 81% male.

Germline V gene lookup returns CDR1 SGHNT and CDR2 YYREEE (reference sequence). CDR3 size: 14 residues. The V and J ends lost 4 bases and 9 bases respectively, with 19 bases between them. Sequencing was performed with immunoSEQ multiplex PCR; in TCRdb, only in-frame clones are kept and a portion is missing. The sample contains approximately 45,000 clones, less than 85% of which appear only once. Study findings and constraints: No antigen was identified for the clonally expanded peripheral T cells. Clones of CD4+ and CD8+ blood T cells grew by week 6 at doses of 0.1 to 3.0 mg/kg.

For this clone: Antigen specificity is unknown.

Peripheral blood came from all dose cohorts at three timepoints. The rearrangement uses TRBV5-4 and TRBJ1-2; tentatively, D is TRBD1 (5 bases). This sample comprised CD4+ or CD8+ T cells sorted from blood, obtained in a trial of the OX40 agonist ivuxolimab. The TCR originated in an adult with an advanced solid tumor such as melanoma, head and neck, liver or kidney cancer. The CDR3, as DNA: TGTGCCAGCAGCGGACACGGTGGGACGGCCAGCTACACCTTC. Amino acids: CASSGHGGTASYTF.